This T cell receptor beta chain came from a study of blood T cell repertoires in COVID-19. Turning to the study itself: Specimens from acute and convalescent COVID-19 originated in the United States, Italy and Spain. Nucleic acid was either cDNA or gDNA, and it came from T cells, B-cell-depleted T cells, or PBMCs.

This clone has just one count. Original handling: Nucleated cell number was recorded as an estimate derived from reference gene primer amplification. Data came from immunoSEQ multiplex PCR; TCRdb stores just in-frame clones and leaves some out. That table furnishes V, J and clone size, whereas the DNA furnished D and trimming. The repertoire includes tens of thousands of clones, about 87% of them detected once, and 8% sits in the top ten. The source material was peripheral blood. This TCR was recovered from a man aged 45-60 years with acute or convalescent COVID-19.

The CDR3 region is CASSRKTGTSQKQYF. The CDR3 region has the DNA TGTGCCAGCAGTAGGAAGACAGGGACCAGTCAGAAGCAGTATTTT. The chain combines TRBV5-6 with TRBJ2-3; 7 bases match TRBD1. Germline V gene data show CDR1 as SGHDT and CDR2 as YYEEEE. The CDR3 runs to 15 residues. After removal of 5 bases from V and 11 bases from J, the junction contained 17 bases not matched to a gene.